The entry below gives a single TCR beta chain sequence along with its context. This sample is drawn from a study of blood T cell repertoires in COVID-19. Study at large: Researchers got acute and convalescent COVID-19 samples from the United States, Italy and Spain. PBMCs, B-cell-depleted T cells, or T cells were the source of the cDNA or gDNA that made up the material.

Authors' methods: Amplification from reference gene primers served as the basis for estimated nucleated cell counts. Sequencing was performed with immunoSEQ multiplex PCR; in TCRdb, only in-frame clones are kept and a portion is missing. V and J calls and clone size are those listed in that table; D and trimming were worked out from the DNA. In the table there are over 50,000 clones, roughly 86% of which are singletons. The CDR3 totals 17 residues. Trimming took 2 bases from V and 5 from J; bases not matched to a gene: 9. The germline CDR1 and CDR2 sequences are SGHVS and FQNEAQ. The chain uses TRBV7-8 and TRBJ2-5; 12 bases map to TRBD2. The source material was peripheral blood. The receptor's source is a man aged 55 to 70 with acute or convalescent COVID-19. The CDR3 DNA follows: TGTGCCAGCAGCTTAATTTCTAGCGGGGGGGCCCGGGAGACCCAGTACTTC. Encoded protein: CASSLISSGGARETQYF.